This T cell receptor beta chain stems from a study of Graves' ophthalmopathy and Graves' hyperthyroidism. This clonotype was recorded many times. The CDR3 is 16 amino acids. The V gene end was trimmed by 0 bases and the J gene end by 4 bases; junction bases not matched to a gene: 6. The germline CDR1 and CDR2 sequences are SGDLS and YYNGEE. Each donor who had ophthalmopathy showed moderate-to-severe activity, a CAS of ≥3, a NOSPECS of ≥4, and a duration under 3 months. Exclusion applied to patients with other autoimmune diseases, uncontrolled infections, pregnancy or lactation. Clinical symptoms, serum thyroxine, TRAb, thyroid ultrasound and orbital computed tomography determined diagnosis. The authors amplified TCR beta CDR3 regions, and they did so from RNA transcripts for repertoire sequencing. HTBI primers served in a first-round RT-PCR, which a second-round multiplex PCR followed. One entry per CDR3 protein results from TCRdb running MiXCR on the multiplex PCR reads. The sample yields 350,000 to 400,000 distinct CDR3 sequences, about 17% seen once.

This TCR derives from a woman between 18 and 29 years old with Graves' ophthalmopathy. The chain combines TRBV9 with TRBJ2-7, with 11 nucleotides matching TRBD2. Sequencing was carried out using peripheral blood. The CDR3 coding sequence is TGTGCCAGCAGCGTAGGGTTAGCGGGAGGGCCGTACGAGCAGTACTTC. This sequence encodes CASSVGLAGGPYEQYF.